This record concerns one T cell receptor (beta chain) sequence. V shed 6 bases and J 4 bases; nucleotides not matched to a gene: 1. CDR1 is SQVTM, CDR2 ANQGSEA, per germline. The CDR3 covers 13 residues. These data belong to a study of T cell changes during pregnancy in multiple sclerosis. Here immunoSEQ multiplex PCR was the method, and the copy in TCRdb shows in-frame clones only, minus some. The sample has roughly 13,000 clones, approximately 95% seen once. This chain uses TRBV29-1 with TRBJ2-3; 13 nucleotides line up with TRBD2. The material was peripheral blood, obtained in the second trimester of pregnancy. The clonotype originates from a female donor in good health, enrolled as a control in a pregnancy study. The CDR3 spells CSVGTSGADTQYF. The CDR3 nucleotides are TGCAGCGTCGGGACTAGCGGGGCAGATACGCAGTATTTT.